The 21 T cell receptor beta chains presented below share a single source sample, sequenced in a study of shared clonotypes between healthy human individuals. Sequencing was performed with immunoSEQ multiplex PCR; in TCRdb, only in-frame clones are kept and a portion is missing. Altogether 2,100,000 or so clones are present, approximately 94% being singletons, with the ten largest covering roughly 0.13%. The sequenced sample was naive CD4+ T cells sorted from blood. Subset defined: CD45RA+ positively selected. Source of these receptors: a man between 18 and 29 years old in good health.

J is TRBJ1-1 and V is TRBV5-1; the match to TRBD1 covers 8 bases. The CDR3 loop spans 13 amino acids. CDR1 and CDR2 from the germline V gene are SGHRS and YFSETQ. Trimming took 0 bases from V and 11 from J; bases not matched to a gene: 6. The DNA for the CDR3 is TGCGCCAGCAGCTTGGAGATCAGGGGGCCTGCTTTCTTT. Its translation is CASSLEIRGPAFF.

This chain joins TRBV13 and TRBJ2-1; no clear D. The CDR3 is 14 amino acids. Germline V gives CDR1 PRHDT, CDR2 FYEKMQ (reference sequence). With 5 bases removed from V and 6 bases from J, the gap between germline ends came to 14 bases. This CDR3 reads CASSPEGLGNEQFF. CDR3 DNA sequence: TGTGCCAGCAGCCCCGAAGGCTTAGGCAATGAGCAGTTCTTC.

This clone was recorded once. This chain uses TRBV9 with TRBJ2-1; 9 bases are a match to TRBD2. Germline V gene sequence: CDR1 SGDLS, CDR2 YYNGEE. Germline trimming cut 4 bases from V and 9 bases from J; bases unmatched to any gene: 8. This CDR3 has 14 residues. CDR3 amino acids: CASSPRVAGVEQFF. Written as DNA, the CDR3 is TGTGCCAGCAGCCCGAGGGTAGCGGGAGTTGAGCAGTTCTTC.

This rearrangement joins TRBV5-1 to TRBJ1-2, with D unresolved. The V end was cut by 4 bases, the J end by 5 bases, with 15 bases between. CDR3 length: 14 residues. Germline CDR1 is SGHRS and CDR2 is YFSETQ. This CDR3 is CASSPQPERYGYTF. The CDR3 DNA sequence: TGCGCCAGCAGCCCCCAACCGGAGAGGTATGGCTACACCTTC.

The J gene is TRBJ1-4, the V gene TRBV28; tentatively, D is TRBD1 (6 bases). The CDR3 contains 15 residues. The ends were cut back, 5 bases at V and 4 bases at J, with 14 bases in the middle. Germline V gives CDR1 MDHEN, CDR2 SYDVKM. CDR3 amino acids: CASSTWTVGNEKLFF. The CDR3 nucleotides are TGTGCCAGCAGTACCTGGACAGTCGGTAATGAAAAACTGTTTTTT.

This sequence joins TRBV15 and TRBJ2-3, with TRBD1 matching 7 bases. CDR3 size: 16 residues. The V and J ends lost 3 bases and 0 bases, in that order; junction bases with no gene match: 6. Germline lookup yields CDR1 LNHNV and CDR2 YYDKDF (reference sequence). The CDR3 nucleotides are TGTGCCACCAGCAGGGGACAGCCCATGAGCACAGATACGCAGTATTTT. Its protein is CATSRGQPMSTDTQYF.

The V gene is TRBV5-1, the J gene TRBJ1-4, with TRBD1 identical over 10 bases. J lost 8 bases, V lost 0 bases, and 7 bases had no gene match. The CDR3 loop spans 16 amino acids. The V gene's germline CDR1 is SGHRS and CDR2 YFSETQ. CDR3 sequence reads: CASSLASGTGEEKLFF. The CDR3 nucleotides read TGCGCCAGCAGCTTGGCCAGTGGGACAGGGGAAGAAAAACTGTTTTTT. Using reference TRBV5-1 and TRBJ1-4 for the parts outside the CDR3, the full variable domain is KAGVTQTPRYLIKTRGQQVTLSCSPISGHRSVSWYQQTPGQGLQFLFEYFSETQRNKGNFPGRFSGRQFSNSRSEMNVSTLELGDSALYLCASSLASGTGEEKLFFGSGTQLSVL.

The chain is built from TRBV9 and TRBJ1-2, with unresolved D. CDR3 size: 13 residues. Looked up from germline, CDR1 is SGDLS and CDR2 is YYNGEE. With 0 bases removed from V and 7 bases from J, the gap between germline ends came to 10 bases. CDR3 sequence reads: CASSVDQVGGYTF. The CDR3 bases are TGTGCCAGCAGCGTAGACCAGGTTGGTGGCTACACCTTC.

This clone was counted once. This CDR3 is also generated by other DNA sequences in the sample. The gene calls are TRBV6-5 and TRBJ2-1; D call uncertain. The CDR3 is 14 amino acids. Germline V lookup: CDR1 MNHEY, CDR2 SVGAGI. V dropped 2 bases and J dropped 0 bases, with 5 bases sitting between them. The CDR3 loop reads CASSYGSSYNEQFF. The CDR3 DNA is TGTGCCAGCAGTTACGGCAGCTCCTACAATGAGCAGTTCTTC.

This clone was detected once. The chain carries TRBV15 and TRBJ2-5, with D possibly being TRBD2 (5 bases). Per germline, CDR1 LNHNV and CDR2 YYDKDF (reference sequence). This CDR3 spans 15 amino acids. V lost 1 base and J 4 bases, leaving 13 bases between the germline ends. CDR3 loop: CATSRALLGAETQYF. CDR3 sequence (DNA): TGTGCCACCAGCAGAGCCCTACTAGGTGCAGAGACCCAGTACTTC.

This chain uses TRBV6-1 with TRBJ2-7, with 7 bases matching TRBD1. From germline, CDR1 is MNHNS and CDR2 SASEGT. CDR3 length: 12 amino acids. V dropped 7 bases and J dropped 3; count of bases not matched to a gene: 3. This CDR3 is CASKGADYEQYF. CDR3 DNA sequence: TGTGCCAGCAAGGGGGCGGACTACGAGCAGTACTTC.

The CDR3 spells CAISETGTGREGEAFF. The CDR3 DNA sequence: TGTGCCATCAGTGAGACCGGGACGGGACGGGAAGGTGAAGCTTTCTTT. The gene calls are TRBV10-3 and TRBJ1-1, with a weak D call TRBD1 (5 bases). The CDR3 totals 16 residues. The V and J ends lost 2 bases and 7 bases respectively, with 20 bases between them. CDR1 and CDR2 (germline): ENHRY, SYGVKD.

This rearrangement joins TRBV6-1 to TRBJ1-5, with TRBD1 identical over 8 bases. CDR3 size: 15 residues. J lost 7 bases, V lost 6 bases, and 11 bases had no gene match. Germline V gene data show CDR1 as MNHNS and CDR2 as SASEGT. The CDR3 loop is CASSTGGQGRQPQHF. The CDR3 region has the DNA TGTGCCAGCAGCACCGGTGGACAGGGTCGCCAGCCCCAGCATTTT.

This clone was observed a single time. Other DNA sequences within the sample encode an identical CDR3. This sequence joins TRBV10-3 and TRBJ1-4; the D gene is possibly TRBD1 (6 bases). This CDR3 has 14 amino acids. CDR1 is ENHRY and CDR2 is SYGVKD in the germline V gene. The ends were cut back, 6 bases at V and 0 bases at J, with 8 bases in the middle. The CDR3 loop reads CAISEGATNEKLFF. The CDR3, as DNA: TGTGCCATCAGCGAGGGGGCAACTAATGAAAAACTGTTTTTT.

V gene TRBV11-2 combines with J gene TRBJ2-5, with TRBD2 matching 9 bases. Germline V gives CDR1 SGHAT, CDR2 FQNNGV. V lost 5 bases to trimming and J lost 2 bases; unmatched junction nucleotides: 9. The CDR3 consists of 16 residues. The CDR3 sequence is CASSPRLAAFQETQYF. The CDR3 nucleotides read TGTGCCAGCAGCCCCCGACTAGCGGCTTTTCAAGAGACCCAGTACTTC.

This chain uses TRBV6-1 with TRBJ1-4; TRBD1 matches at 11 bases. Germline lookup yields CDR1 MNHNS and CDR2 SASEGT. V was pared by 2 bases and J by 5 bases, with 4 bases of the junction left unmatched. This CDR3 contains 16 residues. CDR3 region: CASSERGTGGNEKLFF. CDR3 DNA sequence: TGTGCCAGCAGTGAACGAGGGACAGGGGGAAATGAAAAACTGTTTTTT.

The rearrangement joins TRBV30 to TRBJ2-5; 9 positions agree with TRBD1. The J call is doubtful: the DNA matches TRBJ2-7 better. The germline V gene has CDR1 GTSNPN and CDR2 SVGIG (reference sequence). The CDR3 loop spans 14 amino acids. The CDR3 region has the DNA TGTGCCTGGAGCTTGACAGGGGGAGGGTACGAGCAGTACTTC. It yields the protein CAWSLTGGGYEQYF.

This clone was seen once. This sequence joins TRBV4-1 and TRBJ2-1, with TRBD2 matching 8 bases. V was pared by 6 bases and J by 10 bases, with 17 bases of the junction left unmatched. The germline CDR1 and CDR2 sequences are MGHRA and YSYEKL. The CDR3 extends over 16 amino acids. CDR3 in amino acids: CASSLSHSGRRREQFF. As DNA, the CDR3 is TGCGCCAGCAGTCTATCACACAGCGGGAGAAGGCGGGAGCAGTTCTTC.

This sequence joins TRBV5-1 and TRBJ1-1, with a possible D match to TRBD1 (6 bases). The V and J ends lost 4 bases and 6 bases respectively, with 22 bases between them. The CDR3 consists of 16 residues. CDR1 SGHRS and CDR2 YFSETQ come from the germline V gene. CDR3 in amino acids: CASSVATYGQLSEAFF. CDR3 bases: TGCGCCAGCAGCGTGGCCACTTATGGACAGTTGTCTGAAGCTTTCTTT.

The chain has TRBV5-1 and TRBJ2-7; TRBD2 matches 8 bases. Germline V gene sequence: CDR1 SGHRS, CDR2 YFSETQ. V gave up 4 bases and J gave up 4 bases; unmatched junction bases: 10. This CDR3 region has 15 residues. CDR3 sequence: CASSPSSGTVYEQYF. DNA for the CDR3: TGCGCCAGCAGCCCAAGTAGCGGGACGGTTTACGAGCAGTACTTC.

The chain carries TRBV19 and TRBJ1-1, with 9 bases fitting TRBD1. Germline V gene data show CDR1 as LNHDA and CDR2 as SQIVND (reference sequence). V lost 6 bases, J lost 0 bases, and 8 bases stayed unmatched. This CDR3 comprises 16 residues. CDR3 protein: CASSPGTGRVNTEAFF. In DNA, the CDR3 is TGTGCCAGTAGCCCCGGGACAGGGCGGGTGAACACTGAAGCTTTCTTT.